The rows below give T cell receptor beta chains drawn from one sample of a study of OX40 agonist ivuxolimab in advanced cancers. Produced via immunoSEQ multiplex PCR; TCRdb's table is partial and in-frame only. Found here are approximately 58,000 clones, more than 75% of them singletons; the top ten hold over 2%. Here the sequenced sample was CD4+ or CD8+ T cells sorted from blood, taken in a trial of the OX40 agonist ivuxolimab. These TCRs come from an adult with an advanced solid tumor such as melanoma, head and neck, liver or kidney cancer. The CDR3 runs from the conserved cysteine through the conserved F or W. The D gene is left open where the match is weak. Rows may omit the clone size; those that give it use once, few, many or a size class.

d_gene | j_gene | abundance | v_gene | CDR3nt | CDR3aa
TRBD2 | TRBJ2-4 | NA | TRBV28 | TGTGCCAGCAAGGGAGGGCGCGCCAAAAACATTCAGTACTTC | CASKGGRAKNIQYF
NA | TRBJ2-3 | NA | TRBV11-2 | TGTGCCAGCAGCCCTAGGGGGGGGGTGACAGATACGCAGTATTTT | CASSPRGGVTDTQYF
NA | TRBJ1-2 | NA | TRBV28 | TGTGCCAGCAGTTTACGGGGCTATGGCTACACCTTC | CASSLRGYGYTF
NA | TRBJ1-5 | NA | TRBV29-1 | TGCAGCGTTGAAACCGGGACCCAACAGCATTTT | CSVETGTQQHF
NA | TRBJ1-3 | NA | TRBV28 | TGTGCCAGCAGCAGCCTATTCCTCTCTGGAAACACCATATATTTT | CASSSLFLSGNTIYF
NA | TRBJ2-4 | NA | TRBV6-5 | TGTGCCAGCAGTGACCAAAACATTCAGTACTTC | CASSDQNIQYF
NA | TRBJ1-5 | NA | TRBV7-6 | TGTGCCAGCAGCCCGACACAACTGGGGCAGCCCCAGCATTTT | CASSPTQLGQPQHF
NA | TRBJ1-4 | NA | TRBV28 | TGTGCCAGCAGTTCAGGGCAGACTAATGAAAAACTGTTTTTT | CASSSGQTNEKLFF
NA | TRBJ2-6 | NA | TRBV5-8 | TGTGCCAGCAGCTTGGGAACCAACGTCCTGACTTTC | CASSLGTNVLTF
NA | TRBJ2-4 | NA | TRBV18 | TGTGCCAGCTCACCGGACAGGAGGGACATTCAGTACTTC | CASSPDRRDIQYF
NA | TRBJ1-5 | medium-sized | TRBV5-1 | TGCGCCAGCAGCTTGGCCGGGTCAGGGGAAGGGCCCCAGCATTTT | CASSLAGSGEGPQHF
TRBD2 | TRBJ2-1 | NA | TRBV25-1 | TGTGCCAGCAGTTCAGCGGGGGGGCCCGGGAATGAGCAGTTCTTC | CASSSAGGPGNEQFF
TRBD1 | TRBJ2-2 | NA | TRBV5-1 | TGCGCCAGCTCGGGACAGGTTAACACCGGGGAGCTGTTTTTT | CASSGQVNTGELFF
TRBD2 | TRBJ2-3 | NA | TRBV10-3 | TGTGCCATCAGTGGCCGGGGGAGGGTAGGCGGCACAGATACGCAGTATTTT | CAISGRGRVGGTDTQYF
NA | TRBJ2-5 | NA | TRBV14 | TGTGCCAGCAGCCAGGGTCGGCGAACGAAAGAGACCCAGTACTTC | CASSQGRRTKETQYF
NA | TRBJ1-2 | NA | TRBV14 | TGTGCCAGCAGCCAAGTTGAGGGCCTCTACACCTTC | CASSQVEGLYTF
NA | TRBJ1-6 | NA | TRBV6-1 | TGTGCCAGCATGGGGGGGGAACCCCTCCACTTT | CASMGGEPLHF
TRBD1 | TRBJ1-1 | NA | TRBV7-9 | TGTGCCAGCAGCCCCTCCAGGGGGCAGGTCACTGAAGCTTTCTTT | CASSPSRGQVTEAFF
TRBD1 | TRBJ1-5 | NA | TRBV2 | TGTGCCAGCAGTGGGGGACAGGGCCAATATAGCAATCAGCCCCAGCATTTT | CASSGGQGQYSNQPQHF
TRBD1 | TRBJ2-2 | NA | TRBV7-6 | TGTGCCAGCAGCAACAAATGGACAGGGCGAAACGGGGAGCTGTTTTTT | CASSNKWTGRNGELFF
NA | TRBJ2-1 | once | TRBV2 | TGTGCCAGCAGTGTACAGTCAGGATCGGGTGAGCAGTTCTTC | CASSVQSGSGEQFF
TRBD1 | TRBJ2-2 | NA | TRBV11-2 | TGTGCCAGCAGCTCTAACAGGGGCACCGGGGAGCTGTTTTTT | CASSSNRGTGELFF
NA | TRBJ1-5 | NA | TRBV6-1 | TGTGCCAGCAGTGGTTCAGGGGTATTAAAGACCCAGCATTTT | CASSGSGVLKTQHF
NA | TRBJ2-2 | NA | TRBV11-2 | TGTGCCAGCAGCTTAGTATATATTGCCGGGGAGCTGTTTTTT | CASSLVYIAGELFF
NA | TRBJ1-6 | NA | TRBV30 | TGTGCCTGGACTGCAGGGGTATCACCCCTCCACTTT | CAWTAGVSPLHF
NA | TRBJ2-2 | NA | TRBV9 | TGTGCCAGCAGCACCCAACTGGCGAACACCGGGGAGCTGTTTTTT | CASSTQLANTGELFF
NA | TRBJ2-5 | NA | TRBV5-4 | TGTGCCAGCAGCATAGGGACACGGCAAGAGACCCAGTACTTC | CASSIGTRQETQYF
NA | TRBJ1-5 | NA | TRBV6-5 | TGTGCCAGCAGACAGATGAGCAATCAGCCCCAGCATTTT | CASRQMSNQPQHF
NA | TRBJ1-1 | NA | TRBV7-6 | TGTGCCAGCAGCTCCCAGGCAGCCAACACTGAAGCTTTCTTT | CASSSQAANTEAFF
NA | TRBJ2-1 | NA | TRBV5-1 | TGCGCCAGCAGCTTGGGCGCGGGTGTCTCCTACAATGAGCAGTTCTTC | CASSLGAGVSYNEQFF
TRBD1 | TRBJ1-2 | NA | TRBV11-2 | TGTGCCAGCAGCTTGGAGGGGGCGGGCTACACCTTC | CASSLEGAGYTF
TRBD1 | TRBJ1-6 | NA | TRBV4-3 | TGCGCCAGCAGCCAAGAAGTCCGACAGGGATCACCCCTCCACTTT | CASSQEVRQGSPLHF
NA | TRBJ1-2 | NA | TRBV11-2 | TGTGCCAGCAGCTCGGGGCCCCTGGGCGACACCTTC | CASSSGPLGDTF
NA | TRBJ2-1 | few | TRBV6-4 | TGTGCCAGCAGTGCCACGGGCGGTACTAGGGGTGAGCAGTTCTTC | CASSATGGTRGEQFF
TRBD1 | TRBJ1-4 | once | TRBV6-1 | TGTGCCAGCAGTGGAACCGGGACAGGGGGTGAAAAACTGTTTTTT | CASSGTGTGGEKLFF
TRBD2 | TRBJ2-7 | NA | TRBV28 | TGTGCCAGCAGTTTATCCGGGACTAGCGCCCACGAGCAGTACTTC | CASSLSGTSAHEQYF
TRBD1 | TRBJ2-2 | NA | TRBV30 | TGTGCCTGGAGTGGAAGGGGGCGGACCGGGGAGCTGTTTTTT | CAWSGRGRTGELFF
NA | TRBJ1-5 | NA | TRBV30 | TGTGCCTGCCAGGGGCATAGCAATCAGCCCCAGCATTTT | CACQGHSNQPQHF
NA | TRBJ1-1 | NA | TRBV21-1 | TGTGCCAGCAGCAAAGAATGCGGCACGAGCATTCCGAACACTGAAGCTTTCTTT | CASSKECGTSIPNTEAFF
NA | TRBJ1-1 | NA | TRBV18 | TGTGCCAGCTCAGGGGGCGCGAACACTGAAGCTTTCTTT | CASSGGANTEAFF
NA | TRBJ1-1 | NA | TRBV7-2 | TGTGCCAGCAGCCCTCCCCGCGTTTGGACTGAAGCTTTCTTT | CASSPPRVWTEAFF
NA | TRBJ1-2 | NA | TRBV6-1 | TGTGCCAGCAGCACGGAAACAGGACTTCACACCTTC | CASSTETGLHTF
TRBD2 | TRBJ2-5 | once | TRBV18 | TGTGCCAGCTCAAGCGGGACTCGGGAGACCCAGTACTTC | CASSSGTRETQYF
TRBD2 | TRBJ2-1 | NA | TRBV29-1 | TGCAGCGTTGCAAGGACTAGGAACAATGAGCAGTTCTTC | CSVARTRNNEQFF
NA | TRBJ1-6 | NA | TRBV30 | TGTGCCTGGGCGGGGGCCTATGATTCACCCCTCCACTTT | CAWAGAYDSPLHF
TRBD1 | TRBJ1-2 | medium-sized | TRBV5-4 | TGTGCCAGCAGGTGGAGTCGGGACAGGGGGCTAAGGGGCTACACCTTC | CASRWSRDRGLRGYTF
NA | TRBJ2-7 | NA | TRBV28 | TGTGCCAGCAGTCCCAACAGGGTTCCGTACTTC | CASSPNRVPYF
NA | TRBJ2-1 | once | TRBV6-4 | TGTGCCAGCAGTGATGTGGGATACAATGAGCAGTTCTTC | CASSDVGYNEQFF
NA | TRBJ2-1 | NA | TRBV7-6 | TGTGCCAGCAGCTTAGGAGTAAGGATTGGGAATTCCTACAATGAGCAGTTCTTC | CASSLGVRIGNSYNEQFF
NA | TRBJ1-2 | NA | TRBV9 | TGTGCCAGCAGCGTAGGACCCCAGGAATGGTATGGCTACACCTTC | CASSVGPQEWYGYTF
TRBD1 | TRBJ1-2 | NA | TRBV14 | TGTGCCAGCAGCCGTTCCACAGGGGTTGGGTATGGCTACACCTTC | CASSRSTGVGYGYTF
NA | TRBJ2-5 | NA | TRBV28 | TGTGCCAGCAGTCGACCCTTTGGAAACCAAGAGACCCAGTACTTC | CASSRPFGNQETQYF